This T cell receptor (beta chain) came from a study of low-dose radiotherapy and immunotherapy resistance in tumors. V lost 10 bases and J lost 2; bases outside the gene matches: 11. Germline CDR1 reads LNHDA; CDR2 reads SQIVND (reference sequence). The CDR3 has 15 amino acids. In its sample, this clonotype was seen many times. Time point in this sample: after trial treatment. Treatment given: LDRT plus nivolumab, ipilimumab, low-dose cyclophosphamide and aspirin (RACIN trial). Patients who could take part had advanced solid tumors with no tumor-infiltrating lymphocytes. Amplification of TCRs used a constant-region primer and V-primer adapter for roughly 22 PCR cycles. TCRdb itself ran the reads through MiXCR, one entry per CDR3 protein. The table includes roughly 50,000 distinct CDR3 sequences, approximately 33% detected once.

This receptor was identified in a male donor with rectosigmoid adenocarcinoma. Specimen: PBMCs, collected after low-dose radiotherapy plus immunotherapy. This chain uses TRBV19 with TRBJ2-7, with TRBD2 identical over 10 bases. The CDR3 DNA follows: TGTGCCACCAGCAGCGGGGGGGCCCGTACCTACGAGCAGTACTTC. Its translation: CATSSGGARTYEQYF. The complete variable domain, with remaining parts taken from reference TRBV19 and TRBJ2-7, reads DGGITQSPKYLFRKEGQNVTLSCEQNLNHDAMYWYRQDPGQGLRLIYYSQIVNDFQKGDIAEGYSVSREKKESFPLTVTSAQKNPTAFYLCATSSGGARTYEQYFGPGTRLTVT.